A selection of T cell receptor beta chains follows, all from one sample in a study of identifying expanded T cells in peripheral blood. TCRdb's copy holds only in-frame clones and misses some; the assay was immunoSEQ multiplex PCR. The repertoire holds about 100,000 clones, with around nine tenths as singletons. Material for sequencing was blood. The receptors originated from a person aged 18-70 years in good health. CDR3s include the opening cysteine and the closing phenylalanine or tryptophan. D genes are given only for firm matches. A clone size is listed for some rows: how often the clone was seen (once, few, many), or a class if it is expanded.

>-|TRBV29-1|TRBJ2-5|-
TGCAGCGTTGAAGGGGTCAGCCAAGAGACCCAGTACTTC
CSVEGVSQETQYF
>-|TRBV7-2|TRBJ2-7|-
TGTGCCAGCAGCCCCCAGGGGGGAGTTCCCCGCGAGCAGTACTTC
CASSPQGGVPREQYF
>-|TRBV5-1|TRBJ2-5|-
TGCGCCAGCAGCTTTGGGCAGGGCGCCGAAGAGACCCAGTACTTC
CASSFGQGAEETQYF
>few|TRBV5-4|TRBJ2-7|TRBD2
TGTGCCAGCAGCTTGGACCGACTAGCACGGGAGTACTTC
CASSLDRLAREYF
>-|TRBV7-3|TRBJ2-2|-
TGTGCCAGCAGCTTAATTGTTTACACCGGGGAGCTGTTTTTT
CASSLIVYTGELFF
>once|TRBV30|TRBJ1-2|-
TGTGCCTGGAGTGTTGGGGAAAACTATGGCAACACCTTC
CAWSVGENYGNTF
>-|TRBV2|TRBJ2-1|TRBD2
TGTGCCAGCAGAAATATAGCGGGTTCCCACAATGAGCAGTTCTTC
CASRNIAGSHNEQFF
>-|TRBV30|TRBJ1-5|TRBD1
TGTGCCTGGACCCCGGCGCAGGGGGACAATCAGCCCCAGCATTTT
CAWTPAQGDNQPQHF
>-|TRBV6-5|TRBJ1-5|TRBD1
TGTGCCAGCAGTTACTCACGGGACAGATCTAATCAGCCCCAGCATTTT
CASSYSRDRSNQPQHF
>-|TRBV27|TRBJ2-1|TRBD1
TGTGCCAGCAGTTACTTGACAGGGGGCAGGGGAAATGAGCAGTTCTTC
CASSYLTGGRGNEQFF
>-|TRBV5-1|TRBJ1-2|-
TGCGCCAGCAGCTCGAGCCTTAACTATGGCTACACCTTC
CASSSSLNYGYTF
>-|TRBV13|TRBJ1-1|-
TGTGCCAGCAGCTCTAACAGGGCCCTAGAAGCTTTCTTT
CASSSNRALEAFF
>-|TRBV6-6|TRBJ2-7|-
TGTGCCAGCAGTTTAAGGGATCCCCTTGGGGAGCAGTACTTC
CASSLRDPLGEQYF
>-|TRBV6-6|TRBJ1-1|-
TGTGCCAGCAGTTACTCGGAGGGAAACACTGAAGCTTTCTTT
CASSYSEGNTEAFF
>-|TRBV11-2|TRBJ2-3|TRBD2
TGTGCCAGCAGCCCAAGCGGGGGGAGCACAGATACGCAGTATTTT
CASSPSGGSTDTQYF
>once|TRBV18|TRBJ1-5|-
TGTGCCAGCTCACCATTGGGGGGCAATCAGCCCCAGCATTTT
CASSPLGGNQPQHF
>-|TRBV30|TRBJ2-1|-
TGTGCCTGGTCCCGGGAGCTCCATGAGCAGTTCTTC
CAWSRELHEQFF
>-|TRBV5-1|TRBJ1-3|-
TGCGCCAGCAGCAGGGACCGGAGCTCTGGAAACACCATATATTTT
CASSRDRSSGNTIYF
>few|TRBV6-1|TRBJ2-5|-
TGTGCCAGCAGTGAAGCGAGCCTAGCCTATGAGACCCAGTACTTC
CASSEASLAYETQYF
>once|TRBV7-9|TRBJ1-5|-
TGTGCCAGCAGCTTAGGCGTCGATCAGCCCCAGCATTTT
CASSLGVDQPQHF
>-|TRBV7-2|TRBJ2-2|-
TGTGCCAGCAGCTTACCCGGGAACACCGGGGAGCTGTTTTTT
CASSLPGNTGELFF
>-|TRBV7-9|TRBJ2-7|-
TGTGCCAGCAGCTCAAATAGGCAGAAGTACGAGCAGTACTTC
CASSSNRQKYEQYF
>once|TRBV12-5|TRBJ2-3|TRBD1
TGTGCTAGTGGGGGGGACAGGCCGCGAGGTACGCAGTATTTT
CASGGDRPRGTQYF
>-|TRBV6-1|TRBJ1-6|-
TGTGCCAGTTCACAGGGAACATCCCTCCACTTT
CASSQGTSLHF
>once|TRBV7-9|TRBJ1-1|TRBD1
TGTGCCAGCAGCTCCCCCAGTGTCCAGGGGGCGACTGAAGCTTTCTTT
CASSSPSVQGATEAFF
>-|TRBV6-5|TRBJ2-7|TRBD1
TGTGCCAGCAGTCCCGGGACAGGCTACGAGCAGTACTTC
CASSPGTGYEQYF
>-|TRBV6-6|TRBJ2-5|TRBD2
TGTGCCAGCAGCGCCCAGTGGGGCGGGAGGGAGACCCAGTACTTC
CASSAQWGGRETQYF
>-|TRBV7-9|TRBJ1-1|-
TGTGCCAGCAGCTTAAGCCCGACGATTGAAGCTTTCTTT
CASSLSPTIEAFF
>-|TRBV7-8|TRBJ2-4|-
TGTGCCAGCAGCTTAGCGGTAGCCATCAGGGCCAAAAACATTCAGTACTTC
CASSLAVAIRAKNIQYF
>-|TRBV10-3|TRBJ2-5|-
TGTGCCATCAGGATCCAAGAGACCCAGTACTTC
CAIRIQETQYF
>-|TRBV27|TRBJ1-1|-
TGTGCCAGCAGTTTACAGGACGGGGGCACTGAAGCTTTCTTT
CASSLQDGGTEAFF
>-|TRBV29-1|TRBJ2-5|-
TGCAGCGTTGAAGACCCTTCGGCGGGGACAATGGAGACCCAGTACTTC
CSVEDPSAGTMETQYF
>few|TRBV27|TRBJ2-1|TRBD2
TGTGCCAGCAGTTATCGAGGGAGCGGGAGCTCCTACAATGAGCAGTTCTTC
CASSYRGSGSSYNEQFF
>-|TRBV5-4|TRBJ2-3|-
TGTGCCAGCAGCTTGGCGCTAGGGAGGGGGACAGATACGCAGTATTTT
CASSLALGRGTDTQYF
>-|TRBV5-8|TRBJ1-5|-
TGTGCCAGCAGCTTGGCGCCCGGCAGCAATCAGCCCCAGCATTTT
CASSLAPGSNQPQHF
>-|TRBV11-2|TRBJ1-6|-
TGTGCCAGCAGCCAATTCGGGGTGGCTCTTAATTCACCCCTCCACTTT
CASSQFGVALNSPLHF
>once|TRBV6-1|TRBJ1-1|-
TGTGCCAGCAGTGAAATAGGAGGCCGTAACACTGAAGCTTTCTTT
CASSEIGGRNTEAFF
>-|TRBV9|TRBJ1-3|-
TGTGCCAGCAGCTCCTACGCCCGGGCATTATCTGGAAACACCATATATTTT
CASSSYARALSGNTIYF
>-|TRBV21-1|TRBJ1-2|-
TGTGCCAGCAGCAAAGCGCTTCCAGGGAAGTACCATGGCTACACCTTC
CASSKALPGKYHGYTF
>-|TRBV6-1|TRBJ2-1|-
TGTGCCAGCAGTGAGGAACAGGGATATTACAATGAGCAGTTCTTC
CASSEEQGYYNEQFF
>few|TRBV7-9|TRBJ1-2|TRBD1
TGTGCCAGCAGCGTCGGGACAGGGGACTATGACTATGGCTACACCTTC
CASSVGTGDYDYGYTF
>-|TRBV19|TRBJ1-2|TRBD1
TGTGCCAGTAGTCCTGACAGGGGAAAAAACTATGGCTACACCTTC
CASSPDRGKNYGYTF
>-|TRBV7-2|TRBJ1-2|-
TGTGCCAGCAGCTTAGGACAGGACTATGGCTACACCTTC
CASSLGQDYGYTF